This entry lists 26 T cell receptor beta chains sequenced from one sample in a study of blood T cell repertoires in COVID-19. The table came from immunoSEQ multiplex PCR; TCRdb's copy has only in-frame clones and leaves some out. The sample gives roughly 400,000 clones, roughly 90% of which show up once; about 1.7% is in the top ten. The sequencing sample was made of PBMCs or T cells enriched from blood (not recorded which). These receptors were collected from a woman in her thirties who had recovered from COVID-19.

This clone was counted a single time. This chain links TRBV28 with TRBJ1-6; TRBD1 matches 8 bases. CDR1 is MDHEN, CDR2 SYDVKM, per germline. The CDR3 loop spans 16 amino acids. Trimming at V came to 5 bases and at J to 10 bases, leaving 13 bases not matched to a gene. The CDR3 reads CASSPRQGLVDSPLHF. CDR3 DNA: TGTGCCAGCAGTCCCCGACAGGGGTTAGTCGACTCACCCCTCCACTTT. Supplemented by reference TRBV28 and TRBJ1-6, the full variable domain reads DVKVTQSSRYLVKRTGEKVFLECVQDMDHENMFWYRQDPGLGLRLIYFSYDVKMKEKGDIPEGYSVSREKKERFSLILESASTNQTSMYLCASSPRQGLVDSPLHFGNGTRLTVT.

This sequence joins TRBV5-1 and TRBJ2-7; possible D gene TRBD2, 5 bases. Trimming stripped 3 bases from V and 0 bases from J, with 13 bases between. The germline gives CDR1 SGHRS, CDR2 YFSETQ. The CDR3 contains 15 residues. The CDR3: CASSSNSRDSYEQYF. CDR3 DNA: TGCGCCAGCAGCTCCAATTCACGGGACTCCTACGAGCAGTACTTC.

This sequence joins TRBV24-1 and TRBJ1-1; D may be TRBD1 (5 bases). This CDR3 comprises 13 residues. CDR1 and CDR2 from the germline V gene are KGHDR and SFDVKD. The V gene lost 5 bases and the J gene lost 5 bases, with 11 bases spanning the gap. In DNA, the CDR3 is TGTGCCACCAGTGTGGGGCCTCGGACTGAAGCTTTCTTT. Its translation is CATSVGPRTEAFF.

This chain links TRBV14 with TRBJ2-7; the D is unclear. Germline CDR1 SGHDN, CDR2 FVKESK. The CDR3 sequence is 15 residues long. With 0 bases removed from V and 5 bases from J, the gap between germline ends came to 14 bases. CDR3 nucleotides: TGTGCCAGCAGCCAAGAACTAATTTTAACCCACGAGCAGTACTTC. The encoded protein is CASSQELILTHEQYF.

The V gene is TRBV6-5, the J gene TRBJ1-1; 10 nucleotides align to TRBD1. This CDR3 has 11 residues. Looked up from germline, CDR1 is MNHEY and CDR2 is SVGAGI. Losses at the gene ends were 6 bases for V and 10 bases for J; bases not matched to a gene: 2. The CDR3 sequence: CASRGQGGAFF. CDR3 coding DNA: TGTGCCAGCAGAGGACAGGGGGGAGCTTTCTTT.

This clone was recorded once. This sequence joins TRBV11-2 and TRBJ2-1; D is possibly TRBD2 (5 bases). The CDR3 length is 12 residues. V dropped 8 bases and J dropped 5 bases, with 10 bases sitting between them. The V gene's germline CDR1 is SGHAT and CDR2 FQNNGV. CDR3 DNA: TGTGCCAGCGCAAGCGGACACAATGAGCAGTTCTTC. Amino acids: CASASGHNEQFF.

J is TRBJ2-2 and V is TRBV7-6, with D unclear. Germline CDR1 reads SGHVS; CDR2 reads FNYEAQ. With 2 bases removed from V and 3 bases from J, the gap between germline ends came to 4 bases. This CDR3 spans 13 amino acids. The CDR3 DNA follows: TGTGCCAGCAGCTTAATCTACACCGGGGAGCTGTTTTTT. Its protein product is CASSLIYTGELFF. Full variable domain (remainder filled in from reference TRBV7-6 and TRBJ2-2): GAGVSQSPRYKVTKRGQDVALRCDPISGHVSLYWYRQALGQGPEFLTYFNYEAQQDKSGLPNDRFSAERPEGSISTLTIQRTEQRDSAMYRCASSLIYTGELFFGEGSRLTVL.

This clone has ten or more counts. The chain employs TRBV4-3 and TRBJ2-3; the D gene is possibly TRBD2 (5 bases). The CDR3 consists of 14 residues. Looked up from germline, CDR1 is LGHNA and CDR2 is YSLEER. V was pared by 4 bases and J by 2 bases, with 10 bases between. The CDR3 loop reads CASSLTITTDTQYF. The DNA of the CDR3 is TGCGCCAGCAGCCTGACTATTACCACAGATACGCAGTATTTT.

V is TRBV6-5 and J is TRBJ1-1, with TRBD1 identical over 9 bases. Germline V CDR1 and CDR2: MNHEY, SVGAGI. The CDR3 spans 15 residues. The V segment lost 8 bases and the J segment 4 bases; nucleotides outside the gene matches: 11. This chain's CDR3 is CASQRQGGTGTEAFF. Written as DNA, the CDR3 is TGTGCCAGCCAACGACAGGGGGGGACTGGCACTGAAGCTTTCTTT.

This chain uses TRBV3-1 (or the pseudogene TRBV3-2) with TRBJ2-1; 8 bases are a match to TRBD1. The CDR3 is made up of 16 amino acids. CDR1 and CDR2 (germline): LGHDT, YNNKEL (reference sequence). Trimming removed 4 bases from V and 2 bases from J; junction bases left unmatched: 7. CDR3 sequence reads: CASSLQTGVTYNEQFF. CDR3 in DNA: TGTGCCAGCAGCCTTCAGACAGGGGTGACCTACAATGAGCAGTTCTTC.

This clone was found once. The chain uses TRBV9 and TRBJ1-6; D is ambiguous. The CDR3 length is 13 residues. CDR1 and CDR2 from the germline V gene are SGDLS and YYNGEE. Deletions cut 2 bases from V and 13 bases from J, with 13 bases between. CDR3 amino acids: CASSVSGSRPLHF. The CDR3 DNA is TGTGCCAGCAGCGTTTCGGGAAGTAGGCCCCTCCACTTT.

The rearrangement links TRBV5-6 to TRBJ1-6; D is undetermined. The CDR3 totals 12 residues. The germline CDR1 and CDR2 sequences are SGHDT and YYEEEE. Deletions cut 5 bases from V and 6 bases from J, with 6 bases between. CDR3: CASSLGNSPLHF. CDR3 coding DNA: TGTGCCAGCAGTCTCGGTAATTCACCCCTCCACTTT.

The chain combines TRBV3-1 (or the pseudogene TRBV3-2) with TRBJ2-7, with 7 bases identical to TRBD1. This CDR3 region has 13 residues. V shed 1 base, J shed 6 bases, and the junction held 3 bases outside the gene matches. Germline V gives CDR1 LGHDT, CDR2 YNNKEL (reference sequence). CDR3 in DNA: TGTGCCAGCAGCCAAGGACCAGGGGGCGAGCAGTACTTC. Protein: CASSQGPGGEQYF.

The gene calls are TRBV30 and TRBJ2-7, with D possibly matching TRBD1 (6 bases). The CDR3 has 16 residues. Trimming took 3 bases from V and 3 from J, leaving 21 bases between them. Looked up from germline, CDR1 is GTSNPN and CDR2 is SVGIG (reference sequence). CDR3 in amino acids: CAWSNHRAGVHYEQYF. The CDR3 coding sequence is TGTGCCTGGAGCAACCACAGGGCGGGTGTTCACTACGAGCAGTACTTC.

This clone was seen a single time. This sequence joins TRBV5-6 and TRBJ2-7, with 11 bases aligning to TRBD2. This CDR3 comprises 16 residues. The germline V gene encodes CDR1 SGHDT and CDR2 YYEEEE. V shed 4 bases, J shed 5 bases, and the junction held 11 bases outside the gene matches. CDR3 sequence reads: CASSLSGRAGRNEQYF. The CDR3 DNA follows: TGTGCCAGCAGCCTTAGCGGGAGGGCCGGAAGGAACGAGCAGTACTTC.

J is TRBJ2-7 and V is TRBV5-4; the match to TRBD2 covers 8 bases. The V gene end was trimmed by 3 bases and the J gene end by 2 bases; junction bases not matched to a gene: 4. The CDR3 runs to 14 residues. Per the germline V gene, CDR1 is SGHNT and CDR2 is YYREEE (reference sequence). This chain's CDR3 is CASSSGGRTYEQYF. As DNA, the CDR3 is TGTGCCAGCAGCTCTGGCGGGAGGACCTACGAGCAGTACTTC.

CDR3 DNA sequence: TGTGCCAGCAGCCCCCCCTCCCTCAGGGCGGTATCTGGAAACACCATATATTTT. The encoded protein is CASSPPSLRAVSGNTIYF. The genes are TRBV4-2 and TRBJ1-3; maybe TRBD1 (5 bases). The V end lost 4 bases, the J end lost 1 base, and 20 bases lay between the germline ends. The CDR3 contains 18 residues. Germline CDR1 reads LGHNA; CDR2 reads YNFKEQ.

The chain has TRBV18 and TRBJ1-2; D is perhaps TRBD1 (6 bases). Germline CDR1 reads KGHSH; CDR2 reads LQKENI. CDR3 length: 14 amino acids. V was trimmed by 6 bases and J by 6 bases, leaving 17 bases between them. The CDR3, as DNA: TGTGCCAGCTCGCGGGACGGGGGGCCTCATGGCTACACCTTC. Protein sequence: CASSRDGGPHGYTF.

The chain recombines TRBV7-9 with TRBJ2-3; 8 bases align to TRBD2. Trimming took 6 bases from V and 5 from J; bases not matched to a gene: 10. Germline CDR1 reads SEHNR; CDR2 reads FQNEAQ (reference sequence). The CDR3 runs to 15 residues. The CDR3 is CASSPSGRGGDTQYF. Written as DNA, the CDR3 is TGTGCCAGCAGTCCGAGCGGGAGAGGGGGAGATACGCAGTATTTT. Filled out from reference TRBV7-9 and TRBJ2-3, the complete variable domain reads DTGVSQNPRHKITKRGQNVTFRCDPISEHNRLYWYRQTLGQGPEFLTYFQNEAQLEKSRLLSDRFSAERPKGSFSTLEIQRTEQGDSAMYLCASSPSGRGGDTQYFGPGTRLTVL.

The chain carries TRBV2 and TRBJ1-2; 9 bases line up with TRBD1. Per the germline V gene, CDR1 is SNHLY and CDR2 is FYNNEI. V dropped 3 bases and J dropped 4; count of bases not matched to a gene: 12. CDR3 size: 17 residues. The CDR3 DNA is TGTGCCAGCAGTGACGGGACAGGGAGACGGGTAGGCTATGGCTACACCTTC. Translation: CASSDGTGRRVGYGYTF.

The rearrangement joins TRBV3-1 (or the pseudogene TRBV3-2) to TRBJ2-1, with 9 bases identical to TRBD1. This CDR3 is built from 17 residues. V lost 0 bases, J lost 1 base, and 4 bases stayed unmatched. Germline V gene data show CDR1 as LGHDT and CDR2 as YNNKEL (reference sequence). CDR3 nucleotide sequence: TGTGCCAGCAGCCAAGATGGACAGGGGCCTTCCTACAATGAGCAGTTCTTC. Translation gives CASSQDGQGPSYNEQFF.

The chain has TRBV30 and TRBJ1-2; D may be TRBD1 (6 bases). V was clipped by 5 bases and J by 7 bases, with 17 bases between them. The length of the CDR3 is 13 residues. Germline assignment: CDR1 GTSNPN and CDR2 SVGIG (reference sequence). CDR3 loop: CAWGGAGLSGYTF. CDR3 in DNA: TGTGCCTGGGGGGGCGCAGGGTTATCTGGCTACACCTTC.

This clone has just a few counts. This chain uses TRBV11-2 with TRBJ1-2, with 8 bases that match TRBD1. V trimming: 5 bases; J trimming: 4 bases; junction bases outside the gene matches: 9. CDR1 SGHAT and CDR2 FQNNGV come from the germline V gene. The CDR3 covers 15 residues. The CDR3 DNA reads as TGTGCCAGCAGCCCTGGACAGGGACTGTTCTATGGCTACACCTTC. Translating gives CASSPGQGLFYGYTF. Full variable domain (rest looked up from reference TRBV11-2 and TRBJ1-2): EAGVAQSPRYKIIEKRQSVAFWCNPISGHATLYWYQQILGQGPKLLIQFQNNGVVDDSQLPKDRFSAERLKGVDSTLKIQPAKLEDSAVYLCASSPGQGLFYGYTFGSGTRLTVV.

This CDR3 reads CASSWSTLISGNTIYF. The CDR3 DNA reads TGTGCCAGCAGTTGGTCAACTTTGATCTCTGGAAACACCATATATTTT. The rearrangement links TRBV6-2 or TRBV6-3 to TRBJ1-3; D is unresolved. The CDR3 runs to 16 residues. Germline V lookup: CDR1 MNHEY, CDR2 SVGEGT. With 4 bases removed from V and 0 bases from J, the gap between germline ends came to 13 bases.

The V gene is TRBV12-5, the J gene TRBJ2-3; D is perhaps TRBD1 (6 bases). Trimming shortened V by 4 bases and J by 3 bases, and 14 bases separated the two germline ends. The CDR3 covers 15 residues. The germline gives CDR1 LGHNT, CDR2 FRNRAP. CDR3 DNA sequence: TGTGCTAGTGGTTCCCGAACAGGGATTACAGATACGCAGTATTTT. It is translated as CASGSRTGITDTQYF. The variable domain in full, with the rest retrieved from reference TRBV12-5 and TRBJ2-3, is DARVTQTPRHKVTEMGQEVTMRCQPILGHNTVFWYRQTMMQGLELLAYFRNRAPLDDSGMPKDRFSAEMPDATLATLKIQPSEPRDSAVYFCASGSRTGITDTQYFGPGTRLTVL.

J is TRBJ2-5 and V is TRBV27, with 11 positions matching TRBD2. Trimming removed 3 bases from V and 2 bases from J; junction bases left unmatched: 8. Germline CDR1 MNHEY, CDR2 SMNVEV (reference sequence). CDR3 size: 17 residues. CDR3 protein: CASSFRLAGNTQETQYF. CDR3 in DNA: TGTGCCAGCAGTTTCCGACTAGCGGGGAATACACAAGAGACCCAGTACTTC.